This TCR beta chain appears in the sequencing data of a study of T cell changes during pregnancy in multiple sclerosis (dated by TCRdb to between 2018 and 2021). Some background on the complete study: The study examined how the T cell repertoire changed over the course of pregnancy in women with multiple sclerosis.

As to this clone: Its antigen target is currently unknown. No qualities accompany the bases; no much larger clone lies one base away.

There are 16 amino acids in the CDR3, from cysteine to phenylalanine inclusive. The only DNA kept is the CDR3, 48 bases in frame from the first base. V sheds 5 bases and J sheds 0 bases, leaving 14 bases between their ends. Looking up the germline V gene yields CDR1 SNHLY and CDR2 FYNNEI. Receptor libraries were prepared by the immunoSEQ multiplex PCR assay. TCRdb provides this immuneACCESS table in a form limited to in-frame rearrangements. Some clones are lacking; in checked studies, under half of them reflect an unresolved V gene, and why the rest are absent is not known. For this sample the table gives over 35,000 clones, of which 94% were detected only once. Of the sample, approximately 0.42% falls within the top ten clones.

The clonotype was recovered from a female donor with multiple sclerosis, enrolled in a pregnancy study. This sample comprised CD4+ T cells from peripheral blood mononuclear cells, obtained in the second trimester of pregnancy. The V and J genes are TRBV2 and TRBJ1-5; a tentative D call is TRBD1 (6 bases match). The bases are TGTGCCAGCAGTAGATCAGGGGCCAGTAGCAATCAGCCCCAGCATTTT. It codes for CASSRSGASSNQPQHF.